A single sample gave rise to the 29 T cell receptor beta chains below, sequenced in a study of radiotherapy plus CTLA-4 blockade in lung cancer. TCRdb's copy holds only in-frame clones and misses some; the assay was immunoSEQ multiplex PCR. The sample gives approximately 97,000 clones, 83% of which show up once; more than 0.75% is in the top ten. The sample consisted of peripheral blood, taken from a patient treated with radiotherapy plus ipilimumab. These TCRs come from a human donor with non-small cell lung cancer who had stable disease on radiotherapy plus ipilimumab.

The CDR3 DNA sequence: TGTGCCACCAGCGTGTATCCGACCGGGGAGCTGTTTTTT. Its protein is CATSVYPTGELFF. The chain combines TRBV15 with TRBJ2-2, with no clear D. Deletions cut 5 bases from V and 5 bases from J, with 9 bases between. The length of the CDR3 is 13 residues. Germline CDR1 reads LNHNV; CDR2 reads YYDKDF (reference sequence).

V usage is TRBV6-1 and J usage is TRBJ1-3; D remains ambiguous. The V end was cut by 6 bases, the J end by 10 bases, with 10 bases between. CDR3 size: 11 residues. Germline values: CDR1 MNHNS, CDR2 SASEGT. CDR3 residues: CASREQRTIYF. CDR3 sequence (DNA): TGTGCCAGCAGGGAACAGAGGACCATATATTTT.

This chain joins TRBV10-3 and TRBJ1-3; D is unclear. CDR3 length: 15 amino acids. Germline V lookup: CDR1 ENHRY, CDR2 SYGVKD. V was cut by 3 bases and J by 3 bases, with 12 bases left in between. The CDR3 nucleotides are TGTGCCATCAGTGATACCGGGAACCTTGGAAACACCATATATTTT. It encodes CAISDTGNLGNTIYF.

The rearrangement links TRBV27 to TRBJ1-5; unclear D gene. The germline V and J ends were trimmed by 0 bases and 3 bases, with 9 bases remaining between them. The CDR3 runs 15 residues. Germline CDR1 MNHEY, CDR2 SMNVEV (reference sequence). CDR3 in amino acids: CASSLSEGNNQPQHF. The CDR3 DNA reads TGTGCCAGCAGTTTATCGGAGGGAAACAATCAGCCCCAGCATTTT.

This clone was observed a single time. V is TRBV10-3 and J is TRBJ2-2; tentative D call: TRBD2 (7 bases). V was shortened by 6 bases and J by 4 bases, with 15 bases between the two germline ends. Germline CDR1 and CDR2: ENHRY and SYGVKD. This CDR3 is built from 15 residues. DNA for the CDR3: TGTGCCATCAGGGGGGGGCTACAACCCACCGGGGAGCTGTTTTTT. Translating it yields CAIRGGLQPTGELFF.

This chain connects TRBV10-3 to TRBJ2-1, with 14 bases lining up with TRBD2. Germline CDR1 ENHRY, CDR2 SYGVKD. The V and J ends lost 2 bases and 5 bases, in that order; junction bases with no gene match: 5. The CDR3 extends over 17 amino acids. CDR3 amino acids: CAISEPRTSGRNNEQFF. Here the CDR3 DNA reads TGTGCCATCAGTGAGCCCCGGACTAGCGGGAGGAACAATGAGCAGTTCTTC.

The chain combines TRBV7-3 with TRBJ2-2; 9 bases map to TRBD1. Per germline, CDR1 SGHTA and CDR2 FQGTGA. The CDR3 spans 17 residues. V dropped 6 bases and J dropped 0; count of bases not matched to a gene: 8. CDR3 coding DNA: TGTGCCAGCAGGGCGGGACAGGGCGGGTCGAACACCGGGGAGCTGTTTTTT. Translation gives CASRAGQGGSNTGELFF.

The chain uses TRBV28 and TRBJ1-2, with 8 bases that match TRBD1. V was clipped by 1 base and J by 2 bases; unmatched bases: 3. The CDR3 is 15 amino acids. The V gene's germline CDR1 is MDHEN and CDR2 SYDVKM. The CDR3, as DNA: TGTGCCAGCAGTTTATTTGGACAGGGCAACTATGGCTACACCTTC. Its translation is CASSLFGQGNYGYTF.

The V gene is TRBV7-2, the J gene TRBJ2-7; D unclear. CDR1 is SGHTA and CDR2 is FQGNSA in the germline V gene. With 1 base removed from V and 4 bases from J, the gap between germline ends came to 8 bases. CDR3 length equals 13 residues. The CDR3 nucleotides read TGTGCCAGCAGCTTAGGAAAGCAATACGAGCAGTACTTC. This encodes CASSLGKQYEQYF.

The chain recombines TRBV28 with TRBJ2-7; the D is unclear. Trimming took 4 bases from V and 2 from J, leaving 15 bases between them. The CDR3 consists of 15 residues. Looked up from germline, CDR1 is MDHEN and CDR2 is SYDVKM. The CDR3 here is CASSSWPKLPYEQYF. In DNA form, the CDR3 reads TGTGCCAGCAGTTCCTGGCCGAAACTTCCCTACGAGCAGTACTTC.

The J gene is TRBJ2-3, the V gene TRBV27, with D tentatively TRBD1 (6 bases). From germline, CDR1 is MNHEY and CDR2 SMNVEV (reference sequence). CDR3 length: 16 residues. Deletions cut 7 bases from V and 0 bases from J, with 17 bases between. The CDR3: CASTLDSSSSTDTQYF. CDR3 DNA sequence: TGTGCCAGCACCCTGGACAGTTCTTCAAGCACAGATACGCAGTATTTT.

This chain uses TRBV5-1 with TRBJ2-3; 9 bases are a match to TRBD1. Per the germline V gene, CDR1 is SGHRS and CDR2 is YFSETQ. With 3 bases clipped from V and 4 bases from J, the junction kept 9 bases outside the gene matches. This CDR3 has 16 residues. CDR3 sequence reads: CASSSHGTGRSDTQYF. In DNA form, the CDR3 reads TGCGCCAGCAGCTCACACGGGACAGGGAGGTCAGATACGCAGTATTTT.

This clone was detected only once. The chain uses TRBV6-5 and TRBJ2-7, with a possible D match to TRBD2 (5 bases). The ends were cut back, 0 bases at V and 7 bases at J, with 10 bases in the middle. CDR1 and CDR2 (germline): MNHEY, SVGAGI. The CDR3 runs 13 residues. CDR3 residues: CASSYSTIGEQYF. The CDR3 DNA is TGTGCCAGCAGTTACTCGACTATAGGGGAGCAGTACTTC.

The genes are TRBV19 and TRBJ2-7; D unresolved. The CDR3 is 15 residues long. V lost 1 base and J 1 base, leaving 11 bases between the germline ends. Germline CDR1 reads LNHDA; CDR2 reads SQIVND (reference sequence). This CDR3 is CASSIARTGSYEQYF. Here the CDR3 DNA reads TGTGCCAGTAGTATAGCTAGGACCGGATCCTACGAGCAGTACTTC.

The chain recombines TRBV2 with TRBJ1-5; TRBD1 matches at 7 bases. The CDR3 is 15 amino acids. Germline lookup yields CDR1 SNHLY and CDR2 FYNNEI. V shed 6 bases, J shed 1 base, and the junction held 6 bases outside the gene matches. The CDR3 nucleotides are TGTGCCAGCAGACCGACAGGGATGAGCAATCAGCCCCAGCATTTT. This translates into CASRPTGMSNQPQHF.

The chain combines TRBV5-5 with TRBJ2-1; the match to TRBD2 covers 9 bases. V shed 0 bases and J 6 bases; nucleotides not matched to a gene: 7. Germline V CDR1 and CDR2: SGHKS, YYEKEE (reference sequence). This CDR3 has 16 residues. CDR3 in amino acids: CASSLAQGLASNEQFF. CDR3 nucleotide sequence: TGTGCCAGCAGCTTGGCTCAGGGACTAGCTAGCAATGAGCAGTTCTTC.

The chain uses TRBV5-6 and TRBJ2-7; 8 nucleotides agree with TRBD1. This CDR3 is 15 amino acids long. Germline CDR1 is SGHDT and CDR2 is YYEEEE. V trimming: 4 bases; J trimming: 2 bases; junction bases outside the gene matches: 8. CDR3 bases: TGTGCCAGCAGCAAGAGGACAGGGTGGCCCTACGAGCAGTACTTC. This sequence encodes CASSKRTGWPYEQYF.

The chain links TRBV28 to TRBJ1-4; TRBD1 matches at 7 bases. The trim removed 6 bases at V and 8 bases at J, leaving 12 bases unmatched. CDR1 and CDR2 from the germline V gene are MDHEN and SYDVKM. This CDR3 is 15 amino acids long. The CDR3 protein is CASSSPTGVSEKLFF. The DNA of the CDR3 is TGTGCCAGCAGCTCCCCTACAGGGGTGAGCGAAAAACTGTTTTTT.

This chain joins TRBV7-8 and TRBJ2-7, with D unresolved. The CDR3 is 12 residues long. Germline V gene sequence: CDR1 SGHVS, CDR2 FQNEAQ. Trimming cost V 4 bases and J 5 bases, with 9 bases left between them. DNA for the CDR3: TGTGCCAGCAGCTCATACATGGACGAGCAGTACTTC. Its translation is CASSSYMDEQYF.

Only one count was recorded for this clone. The chain uses TRBV15 and TRBJ2-3; D not certain. CDR1 is LNHNV, CDR2 YYDKDF, per germline (reference sequence). The CDR3 is 14 residues long. Trimming took off 3 bases at V and 1 base at J, with 8 bases between the two ends. DNA of the CDR3: TGTGCCACCAGCAGCCCGTCCCGCACAGATACGCAGTATTTT. This translates into CATSSPSRTDTQYF.

This clone was detected a few times. This chain links TRBV9 with TRBJ1-3, with TRBD1 identical over 7 bases. Per germline, CDR1 SGDLS and CDR2 YYNGEE. Unmatched junction bases numbered 9, after V lost 7 bases and J lost 5 bases. The CDR3 has 14 residues. The DNA of the CDR3 is TGTGCCAGCTCGCAGGGGGGGCAAAGAAACACCATATATTTT. The encoded protein is CASSQGGQRNTIYF.

This clone was observed a single time. The rearrangement uses TRBV5-4 and TRBJ2-7; 9 bases are shared with TRBD2. This CDR3 has 15 amino acids. The V segment lost 0 bases and the J segment 2 bases; nucleotides outside the gene matches: 3. Looked up from germline, CDR1 is SGHNT and CDR2 is YYREEE (reference sequence). CDR3 in DNA: TGTGCCAGCAGCTTGGACCTAGCGGGGACCTACGAGCAGTACTTC. This sequence encodes CASSLDLAGTYEQYF.

The rearrangement joins TRBV19 to TRBJ2-1; D is possibly TRBD1 (5 bases). This CDR3 comprises 15 residues. CDR1 is LNHDA and CDR2 is SQIVND in the germline V gene (reference sequence). V was trimmed by 3 bases and J by 0 bases, leaving 9 bases between them. Written as DNA, the CDR3 is TGTGCCAGTAGTATTAAAGGGGACTCCTACAATGAGCAGTTCTTC. Translation gives CASSIKGDSYNEQFF.

The rearrangement uses TRBV7-8 and TRBJ2-7, with D perhaps being TRBD1 or TRBD2 (5 bases each). The germline V and J ends were trimmed by 6 bases and 4 bases, with 19 bases remaining between them. There are 15 residues in the CDR3. CDR1 and CDR2 from the germline V gene are SGHVS and FQNEAQ. This CDR3 is CASSAGGGASYEQYF. CDR3 nucleotide sequence: TGTGCCAGCAGTGCGGGCGGTGGGGCCTCATACGAGCAGTACTTC.

V is TRBV28 and J is TRBJ2-1; either TRBD1 or TRBD2 may fit D (5 bases each). The CDR3 sequence is 15 residues long. Germline V gives CDR1 MDHEN, CDR2 SYDVKM. Trimming left V 5 bases short and J 1 base short, with 12 bases between. CDR3: CASSPGTASYNEQFF. The CDR3 DNA is TGTGCCAGCAGTCCAGGGACGGCTTCCTACAATGAGCAGTTCTTC.

This chain links TRBV5-4 with TRBJ1-5, with 9 bases fitting TRBD1. The CDR3 consists of 17 residues. Germline V gene data show CDR1 as SGHNT and CDR2 as YYREEE (reference sequence). J lost 5 bases, V lost 5 bases, and 14 bases had no gene match. Here the CDR3 DNA reads TGTGCCAGCAGATTACAGGGGGCGGTTGAATGGTATCAGCCCCAGCATTTT. It translates to CASRLQGAVEWYQPQHF. Full variable domain (missing parts from reference TRBV5-4 and TRBJ1-5): ETGVTQSPTHLIKTRGQQVTLRCSSQSGHNTVSWYQQALGQGPQFIFQYYREEENGRGNFPPRFSGLQFPNYSSELNVNALELDDSALYLCASRLQGAVEWYQPQHFGDGTRLSIL.

This rearrangement joins TRBV4-1 to TRBJ1-1; D not certain. The germline V gene encodes CDR1 MGHRA and CDR2 YSYEKL. CDR3 length: 14 residues. Trimming removed 6 bases at V and 3 bases at J, with 14 bases between. The DNA of the CDR3 is TGCGCCAGCAGTCTCAGGACGGGCTACACTGAAGCTTTCTTT. Amino acids: CASSLRTGYTEAFF.

The DNA for the CDR3 is TGTGCCAGCAGCCCCTCCGCTTCACCGGGGGTCCCCTACGAGCAGTACTTC. This codes for CASSPSASPGVPYEQYF. This chain uses TRBV5-4 with TRBJ2-7; weak D call: TRBD2 (6 bases). This CDR3 region has 17 residues. Germline V CDR1 and CDR2: SGHNT, YYREEE (reference sequence). V was cut by 4 bases and J by 2 bases, with 22 bases left in between. The full variable domain, its missing parts supplied by reference TRBV5-4 and TRBJ2-7, is ETGVTQSPTHLIKTRGQQVTLRCSSQSGHNTVSWYQQALGQGPQFIFQYYREEENGRGNFPPRFSGLQFPNYSSELNVNALELDDSALYLCASSPSASPGVPYEQYFGPGTRLTVT.

The CDR3 loop is CAISEPPGGAFF. The DNA for the CDR3 is TGTGCCATCAGTGAGCCTCCGGGGGGTGCTTTCTTT. This chain uses TRBV10-3 with TRBJ1-1, with a possible D match to TRBD1 (5 bases). CDR3 length: 12 amino acids. The germline gives CDR1 ENHRY, CDR2 SYGVKD. Trimming left V 2 bases short and J 11 bases short, with 12 bases between.